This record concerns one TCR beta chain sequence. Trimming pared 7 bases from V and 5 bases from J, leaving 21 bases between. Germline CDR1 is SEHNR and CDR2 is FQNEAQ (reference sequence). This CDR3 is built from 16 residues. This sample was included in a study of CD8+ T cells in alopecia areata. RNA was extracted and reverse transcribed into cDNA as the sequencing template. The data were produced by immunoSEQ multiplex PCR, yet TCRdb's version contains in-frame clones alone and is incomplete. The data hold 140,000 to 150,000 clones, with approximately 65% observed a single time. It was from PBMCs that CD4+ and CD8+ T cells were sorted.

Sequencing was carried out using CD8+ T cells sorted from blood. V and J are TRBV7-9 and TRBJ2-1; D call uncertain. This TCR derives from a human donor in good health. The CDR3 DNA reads TGTGCCAGCACCCCTGAGCCAGCAAGGAAAAACAATGAGCAGTTCTTC. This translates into CASTPEPARKNNEQFF.